Presented here are 23 T cell receptor beta chains from one specimen sequenced in a study of T cell changes during pregnancy in multiple sclerosis. Here immunoSEQ multiplex PCR was the method, and the copy in TCRdb shows in-frame clones only, minus some. Among tens of thousands of clones listed, just under 95% were seen once. Sequenced material: peripheral blood, taken in the first trimester of pregnancy. These receptors all stem from a female donor with multiple sclerosis, enrolled in a pregnancy study.

The chain has TRBV28 and TRBJ1-4; D ambiguous. The ends were cut back, 1 base at V and 2 bases at J, with 11 bases in the middle. In germline, CDR1 is MDHEN, CDR2 SYDVKM. The CDR3 is made up of 16 amino acids. As DNA, the CDR3 is TGTGCCAGCAGTTTATCTGGGCTTGCTACTAATGAAAAACTGTTTTTT. This encodes CASSLSGLATNEKLFF.

In DNA form, the CDR3 reads TGCAGTGCTCGCGGGATCACTGAAGCTTTCTTT. Its translation is CSARGITEAFF. The chain joins TRBV20-1 to TRBJ1-1; D gene uncertain. Germline V gives CDR1 DFQATT, CDR2 SNEGSKA (reference sequence). Trimming left V 5 bases short and J 4 bases short, with 8 bases between. The CDR3 consists of 11 residues.

The chain links TRBV14 to TRBJ2-5, with TRBD2 identical over 14 bases. This CDR3 spans 21 amino acids. The V gene end was trimmed by 2 bases and the J gene end by 0 bases; junction bases not matched to a gene: 14. The germline V gene has CDR1 SGHDN and CDR2 FVKESK. The CDR3 sequence is CASSQKNSGLAGAVNQETQYF. The CDR3 DNA sequence: TGTGCCAGCAGCCAAAAGAATTCGGGACTAGCGGGGGCCGTAAACCAAGAGACCCAGTACTTC.

V and J are TRBV11-2 and TRBJ1-1; 9 nucleotides match TRBD1. The germline V gene encodes CDR1 SGHAT and CDR2 FQNNGV. The CDR3 has 14 residues. J gave up 5 bases and V 5 bases, and 6 bases lay outside the gene matches. The CDR3 reads CASSADRGVTEAFF. CDR3 nucleotide sequence: TGTGCCAGCAGCGCAGACAGGGGGGTTACTGAAGCTTTCTTT.

The chain joins TRBV7-9 to TRBJ1-6; D gene unclear. Germline V lookup: CDR1 SEHNR, CDR2 FQNEAQ (reference sequence). This CDR3 comprises 17 residues. V lost 1 base and J lost 6, with 16 bases in between. CDR3 residues: CASSLGSLTAGNSPLHF. The CDR3 bases are TGTGCCAGCAGCTTAGGGAGCCTGACCGCCGGTAATTCACCCCTCCACTTT.

The chain employs TRBV7-7 and TRBJ2-3; 8 bases are shared with TRBD2. The CDR3 sequence is 15 residues long. After removal of 1 base from V and 1 base from J, the junction contained 1 base not matched to a gene. In germline, CDR1 is SSHAT, CDR2 FNYEAQ (reference sequence). CDR3 in DNA: TGTGCCAGCAGCTTAGGTAGCGGGGGCACAGATACGCAGTATTTT. Translated, it gives CASSLGSGGTDTQYF.

The chain combines TRBV6-5 with TRBJ2-3, with 8 bases that match TRBD2. Unmatched junction bases numbered 5, after V lost 7 bases and J lost 2 bases. CDR3 length equals 14 residues. CDR1 is MNHEY and CDR2 is SVGAGI in the germline V gene. The CDR3 DNA reads as TGTGCCAGCACCCGGGGGGGCGCCACAGATACGCAGTATTTT. Protein product: CASTRGGATDTQYF.

The chain recombines TRBV5-1 with TRBJ2-3; 9 bases agree with TRBD2. The germline CDR1 and CDR2 sequences are SGHRS and YFSETQ. The CDR3 runs 16 residues. With V trimmed by 4 bases and J by 3 bases, 9 bases remained unmatched. The CDR3 is CASSIGTSRRTDTQYF. The DNA of the CDR3 is TGCGCCAGCAGCATAGGGACTAGCAGACGTACAGATACGCAGTATTTT.

The V and J genes are TRBV7-2 and TRBJ1-1; 7 nucleotides agree with TRBD1. Germline CDR1 is SGHTA and CDR2 is FQGNSA. The CDR3 sequence is 12 residues long. Trimming removed 5 bases from V and 4 bases from J; junction bases left unmatched: 1. The CDR3 loop is CASSPGGTEAFF. The CDR3 DNA sequence: TGTGCCAGCAGCCCAGGGGGCACTGAAGCTTTCTTT.

This clone came up once. The chain couples TRBV27 to TRBJ1-5; no clear D. Trimming stripped 4 bases from V and 4 bases from J, with 14 bases between. The CDR3 loop spans 15 amino acids. Germline values: CDR1 MNHEY, CDR2 SMNVEV (reference sequence). CDR3 coding DNA: TGTGCCAGCAGTTCCAGAACCCGTCCAAATCAGCCCCAGCATTTT. This translates into CASSSRTRPNQPQHF.

The chain is built from TRBV7-2 and TRBJ2-2; D uncertain. The germline gives CDR1 SGHTA, CDR2 FQGNSA. CDR3 length equals 13 residues. Trimming stripped 5 bases from V and 0 bases from J, with 4 bases between. The CDR3 reads CASSRPNTGELFF. The CDR3, as DNA: TGTGCCAGCAGCCGTCCGAACACCGGGGAGCTGTTTTTT.

The DNA for the CDR3 is TGTGCCAGCACCGCCAACGGGAACCCCTACGAGCAGTACTTC. Protein product: CASTANGNPYEQYF. The chain recombines TRBV7-9 with TRBJ2-7, with D maybe TRBD2 (5 bases). Germline V gives CDR1 SEHNR, CDR2 FQNEAQ (reference sequence). This CDR3 contains 14 residues. V shed 7 bases and J shed 2 bases, with 15 bases lying between them.

This clone was seen just once. V and J are TRBV12-5 and TRBJ1-1; D remains ambiguous. This CDR3 is built from 15 residues. V was cut by 1 base and J by 4 bases, with 13 bases left in between. Germline V lookup: CDR1 LGHNT, CDR2 FRNRAP. The CDR3 nucleotides read TGTGCTAGTGGTTTGGGTATAGGGAGGTCCACTGAAGCTTTCTTT. Its translation: CASGLGIGRSTEAFF.

The rearrangement joins TRBV11-2 to TRBJ1-1; no clear D gene. V was clipped by 2 bases and J by 1 base, with 8 bases between them. Germline CDR1 reads SGHAT; CDR2 reads FQNNGV. The CDR3 totals 14 residues. Written as DNA, the CDR3 is TGTGCCAGCAGCTTAAGCAATCCGAACACTGAAGCTTTCTTT. It encodes CASSLSNPNTEAFF.

The chain joins TRBV7-2 to TRBJ2-1; the D gene is possibly TRBD2 (5 bases). Germline assignment: CDR1 SGHTA and CDR2 FQGNSA. V was shortened by 1 base and J by 8 bases, with 6 bases between the two germline ends. CDR3 size: 12 residues. The CDR3 is CASSLGLHEQFF. The CDR3 DNA reads TGTGCCAGCAGCTTAGGACTACATGAGCAGTTCTTC. The variable domain in full, completed from reference TRBV7-2 and TRBJ2-1, reads GAGVSQSPSNKVTEKGKDVELRCDPISGHTALYWYRQSLGQGLEFLIYFQGNSAPDKSGLPSDRFSAERTGGSVSTLTIQRTQQEDSAVYLCASSLGLHEQFFGPGTRLTVL.

This clone was seen just once. This rearrangement joins TRBV10-3 to TRBJ2-1; 8 bases match TRBD2. This CDR3 is built from 15 residues. The junction had 5 bases not matched to a gene; V was cut back by 7 bases and J by 0 bases. The V gene's germline CDR1 is ENHRY and CDR2 SYGVKD. The CDR3: CAITNGGGSYNEQFF. The CDR3 DNA reads as TGTGCCATCACTAACGGGGGGGGCTCCTACAATGAGCAGTTCTTC.

A remark on this clone: The sample holds other DNA sequences that translate to the same CDR3. The V gene is TRBV5-1, the J gene TRBJ1-2, with D possibly being TRBD1 (5 bases). This CDR3 is built from 14 residues. The germline V gene encodes CDR1 SGHRS and CDR2 YFSETQ. V lost 4 bases, J lost 1 base, and 11 bases lay in between. DNA of the CDR3: TGCGCCAGCAGCCTAAGGCAGGGTAACTATGGCTACACCTTC. Amino acids: CASSLRQGNYGYTF.

The chain recombines TRBV5-5 with TRBJ1-1; possible D gene TRBD1, 5 bases. This CDR3 has 15 amino acids. Germline V gives CDR1 SGHKS, CDR2 YYEKEE (reference sequence). Deletions cut 0 bases from V and 0 bases from J, with 9 bases between. CDR3 coding DNA: TGTGCCAGCAGCTTGGGGGGCAGACTGAACACTGAAGCTTTCTTT. Its protein is CASSLGGRLNTEAFF.

This rearrangement joins TRBV2 to TRBJ2-7, with unresolved D. Germline lookup yields CDR1 SNHLY and CDR2 FYNNEI. The CDR3 length is 14 residues. The germline V and J ends were trimmed by 2 bases and 0 bases, with 8 bases remaining between them. The CDR3 sequence is CASSEPNSSYEQYF. The CDR3 DNA sequence: TGTGCCAGCAGTGAACCTAATAGCTCCTACGAGCAGTACTTC.

This chain uses TRBV28 with TRBJ1-4; D gene ambiguous. Germline V gene sequence: CDR1 MDHEN, CDR2 SYDVKM. There are 11 residues in the CDR3. V dropped 7 bases and J dropped 14 bases, with 14 bases sitting between them. CDR3 region: CASKDGIELFF. CDR3 sequence (DNA): TGTGCCAGCAAGGACGGGATTGAGCTGTTTTTT.

The chain joins TRBV7-2 to TRBJ1-2; D call uncertain. The CDR3 sequence is 13 residues long. CDR1 is SGHTA, CDR2 FQGNSA, per germline. V was shortened by 0 bases and J by 5 bases, with 7 bases between the two germline ends. This CDR3 is CASSLAPGYGYTF. The CDR3 nucleotides are TGTGCCAGCAGCTTAGCGCCGGGATATGGCTACACCTTC.

As regards this clone: Other nucleotide sequences in the sample specify the same CDR3. The chain recombines TRBV6-5 with TRBJ1-1; maybe TRBD1 (6 bases). Germline V lookup: CDR1 MNHEY, CDR2 SVGAGI. Trimming shortened V by 2 bases and J by 4 bases, and 8 bases separated the two germline ends. The length of the CDR3 is 13 residues. The CDR3 here is CASSYEGGTEAFF. As DNA, the CDR3 is TGTGCCAGCAGTTACGAAGGGGGCACTGAAGCTTTCTTT.

This chain links TRBV4-1 with TRBJ1-1; no clear D. Trimming removed 1 base from V and 0 bases from J, with 9 bases in between. This CDR3 spans 15 amino acids. The germline V gene has CDR1 MGHRA and CDR2 YSYEKL. This CDR3 reads CASSQGPRVNTEAFF. The CDR3 DNA is TGCGCCAGCAGCCAAGGGCCTCGGGTGAACACTGAAGCTTTCTTT.